This TCR beta chain stems from a study of blood T cell repertoires in COVID-19. Study in general: PBMCs, B-cell-depleted T cells, or T cells provided the cDNA or gDNA that made up the material.

This clone has more than one count but fewer than ten. Assay: immunoSEQ multiplex PCR; the TCRdb copy retains only in-frame clones and omits some. The table has about 170,000 clones, more than 75% seen once; the top ten hold 3.7%. After removal of 10 bases from V and 9 bases from J, the junction contained 11 bases not matched to a gene. Germline-derived CDR1 and CDR2 are ENHRY and SYGVKD. The CDR3 runs to 14 residues. The rearrangement joins TRBV10-3 to TRBJ2-1, with 11 bases lining up with TRBD2. The sequenced sample was peripheral blood. The clonotype originates from a man aged 18 to 35 with active or convalescent COVID-19. This chain's CDR3 is CATGLAGLGGEQFF. The CDR3 DNA follows: TGTGCCACCGGACTAGCGGGCCTAGGAGGTGAGCAGTTCTTC.